This record concerns one T cell receptor beta chain sequence. The antigen is not known. This sample was included in a study of neurological immune-mediated disorders. General observations from the study: HTLV-1-associated myelopathy had the most TCR clonal expansion, while multiple sclerosis had the least, a level that fell below healthy controls.

V lost 7 bases and J lost 4; bases outside the gene matches: 7. The CDR3 contains 13 residues. Looked up from germline, CDR1 is SGHRS and CDR2 is YFSETQ. Every sequencing run produced over 160 million TCR-beta sequences that came from 15-18 subjects. TCRdb used MiXCR to reprocess the 5' RACE reads, holding one entry per CDR3 protein. The table shows fewer than 65,000 distinct CDR3 sequences, with over 4% occurring only once. The sample was PBMCs. The TCR was taken from a man between 50 and 59 years old with multiple sclerosis. The J gene is TRBJ2-7, the V gene TRBV5-1; 8 bases fit TRBD2. The CDR3 protein is CASGSGGYYEQYF. CDR3 bases: TGCGCCAGCGGCAGCGGGGGTTATTACGAGCAGTACTTC.